The present TCR beta chain was sequenced within a study of T cell repertoires in cytomegalovirus infection. Study background: The authors used CMV epitopes that were HLA-C-restricted (recently identified) and HLA-B-restricted (well studied). Shared public TCR beta signatures pointed to both CMV infection and a matching HLA type. Study-level points and caveats: Summed frequency of shared TCR beta families picked out CMV carriers who also had the relevant HLA. What dominated the ex vivo response were HLA-C-restricted CMV-specific TCR beta clonotypes.

In its sample, this clonotype was seen many times. The antigen remains undetermined. TCRdb passed the reads through MiXCR, listing each CDR3 protein once. The profile shows around 300,000 distinct CDR3 sequences, approximately 22% of them singletons. This CDR3 region has 14 residues. J was trimmed by 4 bases and V by 6 bases; bases with no gene match: 8. Germline V gene sequence: CDR1 SGHTA, CDR2 FQGNSA. The rearrangement uses TRBV7-2 and TRBJ2-5; 7 bases agree with TRBD2. The sequencing used cultured PBMCs, collected from culture after CMV antigen stimulation. This TCR was recovered from a human donor in good health (CMV status not recorded). Some clones in this sample may be carry-over from other donors' samples. The CDR3 sequence: CASSPGGWGETQYF. Written as DNA, the CDR3 is TGTGCCAGCAGTCCCGGGGGGTGGGGAGAGACCCAGTACTTC.